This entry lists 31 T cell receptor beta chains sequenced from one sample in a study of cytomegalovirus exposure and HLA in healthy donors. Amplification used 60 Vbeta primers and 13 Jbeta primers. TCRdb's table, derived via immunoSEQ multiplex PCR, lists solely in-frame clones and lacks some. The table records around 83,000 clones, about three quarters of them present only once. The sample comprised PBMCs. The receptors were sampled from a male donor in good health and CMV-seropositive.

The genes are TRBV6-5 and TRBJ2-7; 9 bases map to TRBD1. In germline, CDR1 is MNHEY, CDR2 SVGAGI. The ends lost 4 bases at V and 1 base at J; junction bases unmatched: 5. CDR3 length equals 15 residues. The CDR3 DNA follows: TGTGCCAGCAGTTTGGGCGGGACAGGGTCCTACGAGCAGTACTTC. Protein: CASSLGGTGSYEQYF.

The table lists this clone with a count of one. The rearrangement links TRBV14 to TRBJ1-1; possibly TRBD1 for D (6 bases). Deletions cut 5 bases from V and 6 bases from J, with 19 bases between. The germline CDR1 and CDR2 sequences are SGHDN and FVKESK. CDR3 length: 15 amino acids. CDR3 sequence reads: CASSKRGGLGSEAFF. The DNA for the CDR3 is TGTGCCAGCAGCAAACGCGGGGGCCTAGGATCTGAAGCTTTCTTT.

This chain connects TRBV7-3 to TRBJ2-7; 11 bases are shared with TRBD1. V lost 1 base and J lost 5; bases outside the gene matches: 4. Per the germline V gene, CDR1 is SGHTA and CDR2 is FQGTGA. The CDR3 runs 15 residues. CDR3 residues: CASSLSGTGGHEQYF. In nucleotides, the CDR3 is TGTGCCAGCAGCTTAAGTGGGACAGGGGGTCACGAGCAGTACTTC.

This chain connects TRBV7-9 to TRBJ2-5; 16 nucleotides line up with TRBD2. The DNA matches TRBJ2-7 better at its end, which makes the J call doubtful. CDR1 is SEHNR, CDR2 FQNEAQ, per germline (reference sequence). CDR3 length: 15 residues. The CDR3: CASSSGLAGGYEQYF. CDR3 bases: TGTGCCAGCAGCTCGGGACTAGCGGGAGGGTACGAGCAGTACTTC.

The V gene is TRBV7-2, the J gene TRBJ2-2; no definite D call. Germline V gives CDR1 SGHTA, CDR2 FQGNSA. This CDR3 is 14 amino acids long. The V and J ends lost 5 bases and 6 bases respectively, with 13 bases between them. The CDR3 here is CASSPRVLAGELFF. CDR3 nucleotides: TGTGCCAGCAGCCCCCGGGTCCTCGCCGGGGAGCTGTTTTTT.

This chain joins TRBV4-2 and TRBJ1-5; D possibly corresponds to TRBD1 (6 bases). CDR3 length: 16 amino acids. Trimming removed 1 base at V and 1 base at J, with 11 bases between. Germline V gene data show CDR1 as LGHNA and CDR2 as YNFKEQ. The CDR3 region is CASSQVVGQSNQPQHF. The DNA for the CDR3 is TGTGCCAGCAGCCAAGTTGTAGGACAGAGCAATCAGCCCCAGCATTTT.

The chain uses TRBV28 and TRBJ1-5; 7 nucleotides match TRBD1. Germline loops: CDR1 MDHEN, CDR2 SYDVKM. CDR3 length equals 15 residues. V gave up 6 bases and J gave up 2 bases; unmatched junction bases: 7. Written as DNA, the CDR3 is TGTGCCAGCAGCCTGACAGGGTTTGGCAATCAGCCCCAGCATTTT. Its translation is CASSLTGFGNQPQHF.

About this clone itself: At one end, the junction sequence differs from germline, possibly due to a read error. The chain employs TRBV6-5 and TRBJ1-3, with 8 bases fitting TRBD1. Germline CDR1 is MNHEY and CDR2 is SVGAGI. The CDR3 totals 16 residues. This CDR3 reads CASGYWGTGSGNTIYF. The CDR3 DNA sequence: TGTGCCAGCGGTTATTGGGGGACAGGCTCTGGAAACACCATATATTTT.

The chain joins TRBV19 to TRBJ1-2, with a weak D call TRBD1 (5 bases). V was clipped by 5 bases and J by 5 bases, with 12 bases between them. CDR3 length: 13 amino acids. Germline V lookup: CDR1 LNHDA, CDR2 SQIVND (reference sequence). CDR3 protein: CASSVAGLYGYTF. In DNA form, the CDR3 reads TGTGCCAGTAGTGTCGCGGGGCTGTATGGCTACACCTTC.

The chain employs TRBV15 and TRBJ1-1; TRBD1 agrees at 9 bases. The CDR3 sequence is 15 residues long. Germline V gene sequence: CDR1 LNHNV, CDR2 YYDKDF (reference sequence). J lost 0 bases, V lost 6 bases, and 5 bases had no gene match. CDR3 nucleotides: TGTGCCACCAGTGGGACAGGGACCATGAACACTGAAGCTTTCTTT. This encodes CATSGTGTMNTEAFF. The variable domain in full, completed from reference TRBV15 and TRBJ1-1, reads DAMVIQNPRYQVTQFGKPVTLSCSQTLNHNVMYWYQQKSSQAPKLLFHYYDKDFNNEADTPDNFQSRRPNTSFCFLDIRSPGLGDTAMYLCATSGTGTMNTEAFFGQGTRLTVV.

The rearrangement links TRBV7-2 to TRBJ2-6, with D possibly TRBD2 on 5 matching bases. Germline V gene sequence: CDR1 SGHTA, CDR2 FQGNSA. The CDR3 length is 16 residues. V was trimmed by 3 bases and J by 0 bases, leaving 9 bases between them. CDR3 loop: CASSFARGSGANVLTF. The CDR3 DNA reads TGTGCCAGCAGCTTTGCTCGGGGCTCTGGGGCCAACGTCCTGACTTTC.

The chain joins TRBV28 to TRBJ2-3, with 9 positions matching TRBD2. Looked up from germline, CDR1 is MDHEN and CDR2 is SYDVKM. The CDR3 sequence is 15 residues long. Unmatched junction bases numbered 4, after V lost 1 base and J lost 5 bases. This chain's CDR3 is CASSLFSAGGDTQYF. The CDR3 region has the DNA TGTGCCAGCAGTTTATTCTCAGCGGGAGGAGATACGCAGTATTTT. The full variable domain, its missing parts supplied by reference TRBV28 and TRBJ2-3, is DVKVTQSSRYLVKRTGEKVFLECVQDMDHENMFWYRQDPGLGLRLIYFSYDVKMKEKGDIPEGYSVSREKKERFSLILESASTNQTSMYLCASSLFSAGGDTQYFGPGTRLTVL.

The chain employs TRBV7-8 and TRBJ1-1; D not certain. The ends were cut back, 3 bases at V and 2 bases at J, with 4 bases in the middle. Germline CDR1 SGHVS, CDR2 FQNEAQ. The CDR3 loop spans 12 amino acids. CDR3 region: CASSLSNTEAFF. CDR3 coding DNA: TGTGCCAGCAGCTTGAGCAACACTGAAGCTTTCTTT.

This chain's CDR3 is CASSQGRLAHHSTDTQYF. The CDR3 region has the DNA TGTGCCAGCAGCCAGGGGAGACTAGCTCACCATAGCACAGATACGCAGTATTTT. The rearrangement links TRBV28 to TRBJ2-3; tentative D call: TRBD2 (7 bases). Per germline, CDR1 MDHEN and CDR2 SYDVKM. Trimming took off 6 bases at V and 0 bases at J, with 22 bases between the two ends. The CDR3 extends over 18 amino acids. The full variable domain, with the rest looked up from reference TRBV28 and TRBJ2-3, is DVKVTQSSRYLVKRTGEKVFLECVQDMDHENMFWYRQDPGLGLRLIYFSYDVKMKEKGDIPEGYSVSREKKERFSLILESASTNQTSMYLCASSQGRLAHHSTDTQYFGPGTRLTVL.

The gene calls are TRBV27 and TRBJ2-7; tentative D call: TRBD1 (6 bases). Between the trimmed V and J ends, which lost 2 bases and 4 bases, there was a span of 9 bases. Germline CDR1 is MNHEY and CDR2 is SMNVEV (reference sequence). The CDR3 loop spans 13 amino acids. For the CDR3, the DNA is TGTGCCAGCAGTTTACAGGGGCCGTACGAGCAGTACTTC. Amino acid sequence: CASSLQGPYEQYF.

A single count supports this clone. Here the CDR3 DNA reads TGTGCCAGCAGTTACCGGCGGTCTAGCACAGATACGCAGTATTTT. This sequence encodes CASSYRRSSTDTQYF. The chain uses TRBV27 and TRBJ2-3; D gene unclear. V was clipped by 4 bases and J by 0 bases, with 11 bases between them. The CDR3 length is 15 residues. In germline, CDR1 is MNHEY, CDR2 SMNVEV (reference sequence).

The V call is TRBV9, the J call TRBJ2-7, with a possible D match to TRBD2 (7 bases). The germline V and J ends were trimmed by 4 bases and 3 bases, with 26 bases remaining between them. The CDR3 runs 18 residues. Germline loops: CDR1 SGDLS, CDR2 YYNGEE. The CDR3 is CASSPKGGDTVFVYEQYF. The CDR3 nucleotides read TGTGCCAGCAGCCCCAAAGGGGGGGATACGGTTTTTGTCTACGAGCAGTACTTC.

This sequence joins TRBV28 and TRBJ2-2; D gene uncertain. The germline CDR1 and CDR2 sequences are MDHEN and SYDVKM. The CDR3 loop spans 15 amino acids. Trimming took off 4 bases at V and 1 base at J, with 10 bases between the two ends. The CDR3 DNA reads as TGTGCCAGCAGTTCCCCCCTTATGAACACCGGGGAGCTGTTTTTT. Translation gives CASSSPLMNTGELFF. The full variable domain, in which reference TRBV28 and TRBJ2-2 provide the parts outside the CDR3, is DVKVTQSSRYLVKRTGEKVFLECVQDMDHENMFWYRQDPGLGLRLIYFSYDVKMKEKGDIPEGYSVSREKKERFSLILESASTNQTSMYLCASSSPLMNTGELFFGEGSRLTVL.

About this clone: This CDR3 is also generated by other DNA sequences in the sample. CDR3 bases: TGTGCCAGCAGTTACAGGACAGGAGGGACCGGGGAGCTGTTTTTT. This encodes CASSYRTGGTGELFF. The chain has TRBV6-6 and TRBJ2-2; TRBD1 might be the D (7 bases). This CDR3 comprises 15 residues. V gave up 2 bases and J gave up 5 bases, with 12 bases separating them. Germline values: CDR1 MNHNY, CDR2 SVGAGI (reference sequence).

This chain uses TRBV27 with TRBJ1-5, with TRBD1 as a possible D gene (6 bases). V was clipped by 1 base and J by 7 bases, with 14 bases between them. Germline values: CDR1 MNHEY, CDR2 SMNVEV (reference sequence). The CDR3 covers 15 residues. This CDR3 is CASSLYRANNQPQHF. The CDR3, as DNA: TGTGCCAGCAGTTTATACAGGGCCAACAACCAGCCCCAGCATTTT.

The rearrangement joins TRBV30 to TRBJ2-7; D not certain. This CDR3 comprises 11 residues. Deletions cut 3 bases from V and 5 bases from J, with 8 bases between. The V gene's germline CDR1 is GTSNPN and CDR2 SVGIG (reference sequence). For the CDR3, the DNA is TGTGCCTGGAGCCGAGAGAACGAGCAGTACTTC. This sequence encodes CAWSRENEQYF.

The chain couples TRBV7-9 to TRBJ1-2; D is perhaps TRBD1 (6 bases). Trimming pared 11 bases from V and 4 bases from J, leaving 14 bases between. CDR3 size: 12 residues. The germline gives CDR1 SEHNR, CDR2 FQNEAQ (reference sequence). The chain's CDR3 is CASGGGAYGYTF. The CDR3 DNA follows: TGTGCCTCCGGGGGGGGCGCCTATGGCTACACCTTC.

The CDR3 nucleotides are TGTGCCAGCAGCCAGGACAGCGATGTAGCTTTCTTT. This encodes CASSQDSDVAFF. The chain recombines TRBV2 with TRBJ1-1; a weak D match, TRBD1 (6 bases). The CDR3 extends over 12 amino acids. V lost 6 bases, J lost 10 bases, and 15 bases lay in between. Germline CDR1 and CDR2: SNHLY and FYNNEI.

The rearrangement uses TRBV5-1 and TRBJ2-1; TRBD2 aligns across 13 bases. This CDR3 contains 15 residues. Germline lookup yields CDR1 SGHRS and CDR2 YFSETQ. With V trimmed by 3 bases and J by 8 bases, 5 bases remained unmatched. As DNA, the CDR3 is TGCGCCAGCAGCTGGGGACTAGCGGGAACCGATGAGCAGTTCTTC. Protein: CASSWGLAGTDEQFF.

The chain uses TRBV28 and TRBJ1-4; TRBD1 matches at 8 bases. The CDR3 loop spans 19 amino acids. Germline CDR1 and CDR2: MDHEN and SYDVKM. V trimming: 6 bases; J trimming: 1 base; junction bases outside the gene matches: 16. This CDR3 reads CASRPKTGGSPQTNEKLFF. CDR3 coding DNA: TGTGCCAGCAGACCCAAAACAGGGGGTAGTCCCCAAACTAATGAAAAACTGTTTTTT. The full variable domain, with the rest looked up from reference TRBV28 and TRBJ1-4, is DVKVTQSSRYLVKRTGEKVFLECVQDMDHENMFWYRQDPGLGLRLIYFSYDVKMKEKGDIPEGYSVSREKKERFSLILESASTNQTSMYLCASRPKTGGSPQTNEKLFFGSGTQLSVL.

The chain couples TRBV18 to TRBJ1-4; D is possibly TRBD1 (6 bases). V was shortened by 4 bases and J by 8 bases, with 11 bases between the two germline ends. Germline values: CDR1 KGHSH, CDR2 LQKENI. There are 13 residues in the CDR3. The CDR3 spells CASSLGTKEKLFF. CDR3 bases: TGTGCCAGCTCACTGGGGACAAAGGAAAAACTGTTTTTT.

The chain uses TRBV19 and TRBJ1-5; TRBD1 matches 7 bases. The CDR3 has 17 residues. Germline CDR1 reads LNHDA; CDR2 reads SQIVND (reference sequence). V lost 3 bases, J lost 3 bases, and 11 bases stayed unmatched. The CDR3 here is CASSMVLLDRVNQPQHF. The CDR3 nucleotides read TGTGCCAGTAGTATGGTCCTTCTTGACAGGGTCAATCAGCCCCAGCATTTT.

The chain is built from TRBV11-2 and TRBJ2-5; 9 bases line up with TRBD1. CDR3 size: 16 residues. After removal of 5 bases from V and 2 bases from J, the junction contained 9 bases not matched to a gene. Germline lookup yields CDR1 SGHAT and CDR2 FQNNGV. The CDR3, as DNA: TGTGCCAGCAGCCCCAGGACAGGGGCGATTCAAGAGACCCAGTACTTC. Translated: CASSPRTGAIQETQYF.

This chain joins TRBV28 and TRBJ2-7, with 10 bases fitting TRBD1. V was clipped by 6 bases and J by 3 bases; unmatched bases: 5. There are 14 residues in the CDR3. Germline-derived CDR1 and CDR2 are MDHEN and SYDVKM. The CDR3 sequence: CASSVGDRGYEQYF. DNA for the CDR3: TGTGCCAGCAGCGTAGGGGACAGGGGCTACGAGCAGTACTTC.

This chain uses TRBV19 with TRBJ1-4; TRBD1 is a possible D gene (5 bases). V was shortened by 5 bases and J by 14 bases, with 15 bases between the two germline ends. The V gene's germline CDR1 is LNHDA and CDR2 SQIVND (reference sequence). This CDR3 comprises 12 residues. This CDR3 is CASSAPGGWLFF. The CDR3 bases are TGTGCCAGTAGTGCCCCGGGGGGATGGCTGTTTTTT.

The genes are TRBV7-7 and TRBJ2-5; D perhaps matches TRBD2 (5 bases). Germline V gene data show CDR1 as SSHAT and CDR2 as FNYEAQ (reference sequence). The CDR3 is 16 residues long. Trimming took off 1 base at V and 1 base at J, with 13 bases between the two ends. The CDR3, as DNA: TGTGCCAGCAGCTTAGGCCGGGGAATCCCCCAAGAGACCCAGTACTTC. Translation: CASSLGRGIPQETQYF.